The 20 T cell receptor beta chains below all came from one sample that was sequenced in a study of CD8 T cells in ankylosing spondylitis. TCRdb recomputed calls from the 5' RACE reads with MiXCR, one row per CDR3 protein. The sample contains roughly 450,000 distinct CDR3 sequences, roughly a quarter of which appear only once. Study results and limitations: What seemed typical of ankylosing spondylitis blood was a TCR beta motif built from roughly eight highly homologous variants.

For these TCRs, the target antigens are not known. Sequenced: blood, either unsorted or a sorted T cell fraction (not recorded which). The receptors derive from a male donor with ankylosing spondylitis.

The rearrangement uses TRBV7-9 and TRBJ2-5; D is uncertain. This CDR3 comprises 14 residues. The ends were cut back, 5 bases at V and 2 bases at J, with 12 bases in the middle. Germline V gene lookup returns CDR1 SEHNR and CDR2 FQNEAQ (reference sequence). This CDR3 is CASSKTENQETQYF. DNA for the CDR3: TGTGCCAGCAGCAAAACAGAAAATCAAGAGACCCAGTACTTC.

The chain uses TRBV28 and TRBJ1-1, with unresolved D. The CDR3 loop spans 15 amino acids. Germline V lookup: CDR1 MDHEN, CDR2 SYDVKM. Trimming took off 6 bases at V and 0 bases at J, with 14 bases between the two ends. Here the CDR3 DNA reads TGTGCCAGCAGCTCTATAGGAGTTTTGAACACTGAAGCTTTCTTT. It codes for CASSSIGVLNTEAFF. Full variable domain (rest looked up from reference TRBV28 and TRBJ1-1): DVKVTQSSRYLVKRTGEKVFLECVQDMDHENMFWYRQDPGLGLRLIYFSYDVKMKEKGDIPEGYSVSREKKERFSLILESASTNQTSMYLCASSSIGVLNTEAFFGQGTRLTVV.

In its sample, this clonotype was seen a few times. The genes are TRBV2 and TRBJ2-6, with 10 bases identical to TRBD2. Trimming removed 10 bases from V and 1 base from J; junction bases left unmatched: 13. Germline CDR1 SNHLY, CDR2 FYNNEI. The CDR3 sequence is 18 residues long. As DNA, the CDR3 is TGTGCCACCACTGTGGGTCTAGCGGGAGTTTCTGGGGCCAACGTCCTGACTTTC. It yields the protein CATTVGLAGVSGANVLTF.

The table lists this clonotype with a few counts. The V gene is TRBV5-1, the J gene TRBJ2-1; 12 bases are shared with TRBD2. The V segment lost 3 bases and the J segment 4 bases; nucleotides outside the gene matches: 20. Looked up from germline, CDR1 is SGHRS and CDR2 is YFSETQ. CDR3 length: 21 residues. CDR3 protein: CASSSEGAADGLAGQYNEQFF. In DNA form, the CDR3 reads TGCGCCAGCAGCTCGGAGGGGGCGGCCGACGGACTAGCGGGACAATACAATGAGCAGTTCTTC.

The gene calls are TRBV2 and TRBJ2-2; D may be TRBD2 (5 bases). V shed 4 bases and J shed 6 bases, with 15 bases lying between them. Germline V lookup: CDR1 SNHLY, CDR2 FYNNEI. The CDR3 has 15 amino acids. This CDR3 reads CASSVGGSGAGELFF. Written as DNA, the CDR3 is TGTGCCAGCAGTGTTGGTGGGAGTGGCGCCGGGGAGCTGTTTTTT.

This rearrangement joins TRBV24-1 to TRBJ2-2; D is undetermined. V was shortened by 1 base and J by 0 bases, with 5 bases between the two germline ends. Germline CDR1 KGHDR, CDR2 SFDVKD. The CDR3 contains 15 residues. The CDR3 DNA sequence: TGTGCCACCAGTGATTTCGCCACGAACACCGGGGAGCTGTTTTTT. This codes for CATSDFATNTGELFF.

In its sample, this clonotype was seen many times. This rearrangement joins TRBV7-2 to TRBJ2-1; D is uncertain. Per germline, CDR1 SGHTA and CDR2 FQGNSA. Trimming shortened V by 7 bases and J by 2 bases, and 9 bases separated the two germline ends. The CDR3 has 13 residues. The CDR3 loop is CASKKKAYNEQFF. CDR3 nucleotide sequence: TGTGCCAGCAAGAAGAAGGCCTACAATGAGCAGTTCTTC.

The chain uses TRBV18 and TRBJ1-1, with D unclear. The germline gives CDR1 KGHSH, CDR2 LQKENI. This CDR3 has 13 residues. V lost 6 bases, J lost 1 base, and 9 bases lay in between. The chain's CDR3 is CASSRGANTEAFF. CDR3 sequence (DNA): TGTGCCAGCTCCCGGGGAGCGAACACTGAAGCTTTCTTT.

This clonotype was picked up a small number of times. A much larger clone lies one base from this, so it may be a read error. The chain employs TRBV2 and TRBJ1-5, with 7 bases fitting TRBD1. Trimming cost V 5 bases and J 3 bases; bases outside gene matches: 4. The CDR3 extends over 14 amino acids. Germline V gives CDR1 SNHLY, CDR2 FYNNEI. The CDR3 DNA follows: TGTGCCAGCAGTTTAGAGGGGGCCAATCAGCCCCAGCATTTT. It is translated as CASSLEGANQPQHF.

This sequence joins TRBV20-1 and TRBJ2-3, with a weak D call TRBD1 (6 bases). Per germline, CDR1 DFQATT and CDR2 SNEGSKA (reference sequence). The CDR3 spans 14 residues. The V and J ends lost 0 bases and 4 bases respectively, with 11 bases between them. The CDR3 DNA follows: TGCAGTGCTAGAGATCAGACAGGTCCAGATACGCAGTATTTT. Amino acid sequence: CSARDQTGPDTQYF.

V is TRBV5-1 and J is TRBJ2-1; D might be TRBD2 (5 bases). The CDR3 is 18 amino acids. Trimming cost V 3 bases and J 6 bases, with 25 bases left between them. The germline V gene encodes CDR1 SGHRS and CDR2 YFSETQ. CDR3 nucleotide sequence: TGCGCCAGCAGCTCCTTAATCCGATTAGCGCGGAGGTTCAATGAGCAGTTCTTC. Translated, it gives CASSSLIRLARRFNEQFF.

This clonotype was detected many times. J is TRBJ2-1 and V is TRBV12-3 or TRBV12-4; D remains ambiguous. This CDR3 has 13 amino acids. Trimming removed 2 bases from V and 5 bases from J, with 7 bases in between. CDR3 sequence (DNA): TGTGCCAGCAGTTTATTTCCCAACAATGAGCAGTTCTTC. Protein: CASSLFPNNEQFF.

This clonotype was observed a handful of times. In DNA, the CDR3 is TGCAGTGCCATACCGACAGGGAATTCACCCCTCCACTTT. Amino acid sequence: CSAIPTGNSPLHF. The V and J genes are TRBV20-1 and TRBJ1-6; 7 bases are a match to TRBD1. CDR1 is DFQATT, CDR2 SNEGSKA, per germline (reference sequence). V dropped 6 bases and J dropped 7; count of bases not matched to a gene: 6. The length of the CDR3 is 13 residues.

This sequence joins TRBV20-1 and TRBJ2-1, with 9 bases aligning to TRBD2. From germline, CDR1 is DFQATT and CDR2 SNEGSKA (reference sequence). With 0 bases clipped from V and 6 bases from J, the junction kept 3 bases outside the gene matches. The CDR3 has 14 residues. The CDR3 sequence is CSARDGGRANEQFF. CDR3 DNA: TGCAGTGCTAGAGATGGCGGGAGGGCCAATGAGCAGTTCTTC.

This clonotype was seen a handful of times. V is TRBV24-1 and J is TRBJ2-1; 7 bases line up with TRBD2. Per germline, CDR1 KGHDR and CDR2 SFDVKD. CDR3 length: 15 residues. V lost 5 bases, J lost 4 bases, and 7 bases stayed unmatched. The DNA for the CDR3 is TGTGCCACCAGTGCCCCCTTGGGGGGGTACAATGAGCAGTTCTTC. Its translation: CATSAPLGGYNEQFF.

This clonotype was observed a few times. The chain links TRBV20-1 to TRBJ1-5; D is perhaps TRBD1 (6 bases). This CDR3 has 14 residues. The ends were cut back, 1 base at V and 7 bases at J, with 14 bases in the middle. Germline V gene sequence: CDR1 DFQATT, CDR2 SNEGSKA (reference sequence). The CDR3 sequence: CSARAPQGIQPQHF. The DNA of the CDR3 is TGCAGTGCTAGAGCCCCACAGGGTATCCAGCCCCAGCATTTT.

The V gene is TRBV5-1, the J gene TRBJ2-3; no clear D. This CDR3 comprises 14 residues. Deletions cut 5 bases from V and 1 base from J, with 11 bases between. Germline V gene data show CDR1 as SGHRS and CDR2 as YFSETQ. In nucleotides, the CDR3 is TGCGCCAGCAGAGAAACCCCCGGCACAGATACGCAGTATTTT. Its protein product is CASRETPGTDTQYF.

This clonotype has more than one count but fewer than ten. Being one base from a much bigger clone, this may be a read error. V and J are TRBV5-1 and TRBJ2-7; D is unresolved. There are 11 residues in the CDR3. Germline V gives CDR1 SGHRS, CDR2 YFSETQ. The CDR3 here is CPSSLAYEQYF. Written as DNA, the CDR3 is TGCCCCAGCAGCCTCGCCTACGAGCAGTACTTC.

The chain carries TRBV10-3 and TRBJ2-3; 8 nucleotides match TRBD1. Germline V gene sequence: CDR1 ENHRY, CDR2 SYGVKD. This CDR3 spans 16 amino acids. V dropped 3 bases and J dropped 1; count of bases not matched to a gene: 6. The chain's CDR3 is CAISDPGTGGTDTQYF. CDR3 coding DNA: TGTGCCATCAGTGACCCCGGGACAGGAGGCACAGATACGCAGTATTTT.

The chain couples TRBV5-1 to TRBJ2-7; D unresolved. The germline V and J ends were trimmed by 3 bases and 0 bases, with 10 bases remaining between them. The CDR3 has 14 amino acids. Germline lookup yields CDR1 SGHRS and CDR2 YFSETQ. The CDR3 loop reads CASSSGPSSYEQYV. CDR3 sequence (DNA): TGCGCCAGCAGCTCCGGACCCAGCTCCTACGAGCAGTACGTC.